The T cell receptor (beta chain) described here comes from a study of CD8 T cells in ankylosing spondylitis. TCRdb used MiXCR to reprocess the 5' RACE reads, holding one entry per CDR3 protein. The data contain 300,000 to 350,000 distinct CDR3 sequences, around 20% of them singletons. Germline V gives CDR1 SGHDN, CDR2 FVKESK. V shed 4 bases, J shed 1 base, and the junction held 32 bases outside the gene matches. CDR3 length: 24 residues. This clonotype showed up just a few times. The sequence was obtained from a female donor with ankylosing spondylitis or in good health (not recorded which). Source material: blood, either unsorted or a sorted T cell fraction (not recorded which). The genes are TRBV14 and TRBJ2-7, with 9 bases aligning to TRBD2. CDR3 in DNA: TGTGCCAGCAGCCCGCGGAGGGTTAGTGGGCCTCGGGCGGGAGGGTGTTTAAGGTCCTACGAGCAGTACTTC. It is translated as CASSPRRVSGPRAGGCLRSYEQYF. The whole variable domain, remainder taken from reference TRBV14 and TRBJ2-7, is EAGVTQFPSHSVIEKGQTVTLRCDPISGHDNLYWYRRVMGKEIKFLLHFVKESKQDESGMPNNRFLAERTGGTYSTLKVQPAELEDSGVYFCASSPRRVSGPRAGGCLRSYEQYFGPGTRLTVT.